A single sample is the source of the 14 T cell receptor beta chains below, sequenced in a study of blood T cell repertoires in COVID-19 (dated by TCRdb to 2018 to 2021). Libraries were prepared through the immunoSEQ multiplex PCR assay. Here the immuneACCESS table is served through TCRdb, limited to in-frame sequences with V and J called. Missing clones are a known gap in these copies; in checked studies unresolved V genes cover under half, and the rest lacks a known reason. Counted in this sample were just under 350,000 clones; 85% to 90% of them appeared once. Of the sample, just under 6.5% falls within the top ten clones. Sequencing input: peripheral blood. Receptors were obtained from a woman aged 45-65 years with COVID-19, enrolled during active disease.

The V and J genes are TRBV2 and TRBJ2-2, with 9 bases that match TRBD1. Germline CDR1 reads SNHLY; CDR2 reads FYNNEI. This CDR3 contains 15 residues. V lost 6 bases to trimming and J lost 6 bases; unmatched junction nucleotides: 8. The CDR3 DNA sequence: TGTGCCAGCAGATCCGGGACAGGGATCGCCGGGGAGCTGTTTTTT. Translated, it gives CASRSGTGIAGELFF.

The chain links TRBV7-2 to TRBJ2-4, with 11 nucleotides matching TRBD2. Losses at the gene ends were 6 bases for V and 6 bases for J; bases not matched to a gene: 16. The germline V gene encodes CDR1 SGHTA and CDR2 FQGNSA. CDR3 length: 18 residues. CDR3 in amino acids: CASSRERGSSGRGNIQYF. CDR3 DNA sequence: TGTGCCAGCAGTCGAGAGCGGGGGAGTAGCGGGAGGGGAAACATTCAGTACTTC.

The chain employs TRBV9 and TRBJ2-1; TRBD2 aligns across 12 bases. Trimming cost V 2 bases and J 7 bases; bases outside gene matches: 7. The germline V gene encodes CDR1 SGDLS and CDR2 YYNGEE. The CDR3 runs to 16 residues. CDR3 sequence (DNA): TGTGCCAGCAGCGTCAGACTAGCGGGAGCTGGGAATGAGCAGTTCTTC. This encodes CASSVRLAGAGNEQFF. The variable domain in full, with the rest retrieved from reference TRBV9 and TRBJ2-1, is DSGVTQTPKHLITATGQRVTLRCSPRSGDLSVYWYQQSLDQGLQFLIQYYNGEERAKGNILERFSAQQFPDLHSELNLSSLELGDSALYFCASSVRLAGAGNEQFFGPGTRLTVL.

The rearrangement links TRBV6-6 to TRBJ1-1; TRBD1 might be the D (5 bases). Germline loops: CDR1 MNHNY, CDR2 SVGAGI (reference sequence). The CDR3 loop spans 13 amino acids. Trimming stripped 6 bases from V and 1 base from J, with 9 bases between. CDR3 protein: CASRAGQNTEAFF. The CDR3 DNA reads TGTGCCAGCAGGGCAGGACAGAACACTGAAGCTTTCTTT.

The rearrangement links TRBV7-9 to TRBJ1-1; D is ambiguous. Germline CDR1 is SEHNR and CDR2 is FQNEAQ (reference sequence). V was clipped by 5 bases and J by 0 bases, with 22 bases between them. CDR3 length: 18 amino acids. The CDR3 coding sequence is TGTGCCAGCAGCCCACATCAGCCTCGCCGGCAGGTGAACACTGAAGCTTTCTTT. It yields the protein CASSPHQPRRQVNTEAFF. The whole variable domain, remainder taken from reference TRBV7-9 and TRBJ1-1, is DTGVSQNPRHKITKRGQNVTFRCDPISEHNRLYWYRQTLGQGPEFLTYFQNEAQLEKSRLLSDRFSAERPKGSFSTLEIQRTEQGDSAMYLCASSPHQPRRQVNTEAFFGQGTRLTVV.

This clone was picked up one time. The chain uses TRBV5-1 and TRBJ2-1; TRBD2 aligns across 8 bases. Germline V gene lookup returns CDR1 SGHRS and CDR2 YFSETQ. The trim removed 3 bases at V and 1 base at J, leaving 3 bases unmatched. The CDR3 has 15 amino acids. The CDR3 coding sequence is TGCGCCAGCAGCTGGAGCGGGAGATCCTACAATGAGCAGTTCTTC. Protein product: CASSWSGRSYNEQFF. Full variable domain (missing parts from reference TRBV5-1 and TRBJ2-1): KAGVTQTPRYLIKTRGQQVTLSCSPISGHRSVSWYQQTPGQGLQFLFEYFSETQRNKGNFPGRFSGRQFSNSRSEMNVSTLELGDSALYLCASSWSGRSYNEQFFGPGTRLTVL.

This sequence joins TRBV5-1 and TRBJ2-3; tentatively, D is TRBD2 (6 bases). V was trimmed by 4 bases and J by 3 bases, leaving 21 bases between them. The CDR3 consists of 17 residues. CDR1 SGHRS and CDR2 YFSETQ come from the germline V gene. The CDR3 here is CASSLLRGSGFTDTQYF. Here the CDR3 DNA reads TGCGCCAGCAGCCTCCTCCGAGGAAGCGGGTTTACAGATACGCAGTATTTT.

The chain uses TRBV18 and TRBJ1-2; D ambiguous. Trimming left V 6 bases short and J 4 bases short, with 12 bases between. Germline CDR1 and CDR2: KGHSH and LQKENI. This CDR3 is built from 13 residues. The CDR3 spells CASSPAQAYGYTF. The CDR3 region has the DNA TGTGCCAGCTCTCCGGCCCAGGCCTATGGCTACACCTTC.

This rearrangement joins TRBV12-3 or TRBV12-4 to TRBJ2-1; D is undetermined. The CDR3 spans 12 residues. V shed 6 bases and J shed 12 bases, with 15 bases lying between them. For the CDR3, the DNA is TGTGCCAGCAGACACGACCGAGGCGCGCAGTTCTTC. It translates to CASRHDRGAQFF.

This clone has only one observation. This chain links TRBV3-1 (or the pseudogene TRBV3-2) with TRBJ2-7; the match to TRBD1 covers 10 bases. Germline V gene sequence: CDR1 LGHDT, CDR2 YNNKEL (reference sequence). This CDR3 is 13 amino acids long. After removal of 6 bases from V and 6 bases from J, the junction contained 5 bases not matched to a gene. The CDR3 region has the DNA TGTGCCAGCAGTCTCCGGGACAGGGGCGAGCAGTACTTC. Amino acid sequence: CASSLRDRGEQYF.

The chain employs TRBV7-9 and TRBJ2-5, with 9 bases that match TRBD2. Germline V gene sequence: CDR1 SEHNR, CDR2 FQNEAQ (reference sequence). The V and J ends lost 1 base and 5 bases, in that order; junction bases with no gene match: 5. The CDR3 is 15 residues long. This CDR3 reads CASSLGGRARETQYF. In DNA, the CDR3 is TGTGCCAGCAGCTTAGGCGGGAGGGCCCGGGAGACCCAGTACTTC.

V usage is TRBV10-3 and J usage is TRBJ2-3; 7 nucleotides line up with TRBD1. The trim removed 0 bases at V and 0 bases at J, leaving 0 bases unmatched. The germline V gene has CDR1 ENHRY and CDR2 SYGVKD. This CDR3 comprises 15 residues. The CDR3 DNA reads as TGTGCCATCAGTGAGTCGGACAGGAGCACAGATACGCAGTATTTT. This sequence encodes CAISESDRSTDTQYF.

This clone came up once. V is TRBV5-1 and J is TRBJ2-7, with 11 bases fitting TRBD1. The CDR3 consists of 16 residues. The germline CDR1 and CDR2 sequences are SGHRS and YFSETQ. V dropped 0 bases and J dropped 6; count of bases not matched to a gene: 8. The DNA for the CDR3 is TGCGCCAGCAGCTTGGCCCTGGACAGGGGGCTTATCGAGCAGTACTTC. This gives the protein CASSLALDRGLIEQYF.

V usage is TRBV13 and J usage is TRBJ2-7, with 7 bases matching TRBD2. In germline, CDR1 is PRHDT, CDR2 FYEKMQ (reference sequence). This CDR3 spans 13 amino acids. Losses at the gene ends were 5 bases for V and 3 bases for J; bases not matched to a gene: 4. DNA of the CDR3: TGTGCCAGCAGCCTCCGGACTAGCTACGAGCAGTACTTC. It codes for CASSLRTSYEQYF.